The rows below give T cell receptor beta chains drawn from one sample of a study of T-cell memory formation after mild COVID-19. Using its own MiXCR run on the 5' RACE reads, TCRdb lists one record per CDR3 protein. Found here are approximately 450,000 distinct CDR3 sequences, about 18% of them singletons; the top ten hold roughly an eighth. Sample: PBMCs or a T cell subset sorted from them (not recorded which). The receptors shown here come from an adult woman who had mild COVID-19 (a few samples of this study predate the infection). Cell type and time point are not known. Each CDR3 is given without its conserved first and last residue. The order of the fields is V gene, J gene, CDR3 protein.

>TRBV10-3|TRBJ1-1
ATQTGTSTEAF
>TRBV7-9|TRBJ1-2
ASSLPDPGYT
>TRBV5-1|TRBJ2-6
ATGPGSGANVLT
>TRBV7-3|TRBJ2-5
ASSSVGGVEETQY
>TRBV6-2/TRBV6-3|TRBJ2-7
ASSYRPHSTVGEQY
>TRBV10-2|TRBJ2-1
ASSESTGASYNEQF
>TRBV5-5|TRBJ2-3
ASQQASGSPDTQY
>TRBV7-2|TRBJ2-2
ASSPLERRELF
>TRBV27|TRBJ2-7
ASSLSGFNEQY
>TRBV5-6|TRBJ2-1
ASNFRSGLAGYNEQF
>TRBV24-1|TRBJ2-3
ATSDYAGGRTDTQY
>TRBV6-5|TRBJ2-5
ASSYALAGGGETQY
>TRBV5-1|TRBJ1-2
ASSRGQGYDLDGYT
>TRBV10-3|TRBJ1-5
AISERGPSSNQPQH